This T cell receptor (beta chain) was captured in a study of cytotoxic CD8 clonotypes in ibrutinib-treated CLL listed by TCRdb under 2021. For context, the study as a whole: The cohort included about 15 treatment-naive and around 10 relapsed/refractory patients; approximately 17 were IGHV unmutated. Cryopreserved peripheral blood mononuclear cells were obtained prior to treatment, at the time of response, and at either disease progression or sustained remission. Response samples were obtained after a median of 12 months of treatment, with a range of roughly 6 to 36 months. Responses were partial in approximately 24 patients and complete in 2; after median 68 months follow-up, roughly 14 stayed in remission and approximately twelve progressed. All remission and progressive disease samples were collected while patients were still receiving ibrutinib. On average, each sample had roughly 260,000 productive templates and tens of thousands of productive rearrangements. Longitudinal samples were available for about 30% of the roughly 86 trial participants.

A MiSeq instrument was used for deep resolution sequencing, which targeted depths ranging from 1 in 1 million up to 1 in 200,000 T cells, with coverage averaging 10x for each clonotype. The immunoSEQ hsTCRB Kit was used to generate the TCR beta libraries. Per the original workflow: ImmunoSEQ Data Assistant and ImmunoSEQ Analyzer were used for data analysis, and V, D and J genes were assigned according to IMGT definitions. Clonality was computed as one minus normalized Shannon entropy of productive rearrangement frequencies, ranging from 0 to 1. Public clonotype analysis was restricted to overrepresented clonotypes comprising at least 0.05% of each patient's repertoire. Thirteen age-matched healthy donor repertoires from immuneACCESS served as clonality controls. Sourced from immuneACCESS, this table was stored by TCRdb with only in-frame sequences that have V and J called. A share of the clones is absent; for the studies checked, an unresolved V gene accounts for under half, and the remainder has no known explanation. V and J calls and clone size are those listed in that table; D and trimming were worked out from the DNA. The sample has tens of thousands of clones on record, 55% to 70% of them singletons. The ten biggest clones cover approximately 20% of the sample.

On this clone: The specificity of this receptor is unknown. Base quality data are lacking; no much larger clone is found one base away.

The sample's time point label is to be understood as: approximately 25 months on ibrutinib. For TCR beta library preparation, roughly 2.1 micrograms of genomic DNA were isolated from cryopreserved PBMCs. Longitudinal blood samples from CLL patients receiving ibrutinib monotherapy were subjected to high-throughput TCR beta sequencing. The patients took part in an open-label, single-center phase 2 trial of ibrutinib monotherapy. Study-wide findings and limitations: Lymph node repertoires were not examined, and the timing of sampling was not matched between patients in sustained remission and those whose disease progressed. At ibrutinib response clonality went up, during sustained remission it held steady, and at progression it dropped back toward baseline. At baseline, clonality was higher than in age-matched healthy donors and showed a strong correlation with circulating CD8+ T-cell counts. Public clonotypes were rare and either contracted or stayed stable during treatment, and the rise in clonality at ibrutinib response reflected the expansion of private clonotypes.

Ends trimmed: V by 5 bases, J by 3 bases; bases unmatched to a gene: 4. The CDR3 holds 14 amino acids from the cysteine to the phenylalanine. Here the CDR3 DNA is all that survives: 42 bases in frame from base 1. The germline V gene (reference sequence) sets CDR1 to LNHDA and CDR2 to SQIVND. Sequencing was performed on PBMCs, taken after 24 months of ibrutinib treatment. The sequence came from a human donor with chronic lymphocytic leukemia. This chain is built from TRBV19 and TRBJ1-2; 9 junctional bases match TRBD1. The CDR3 protein sequence reads: CASSRDRVDYGYTF. DNA sequence: TGTGCCAGTAGTCGGGACAGGGTGGACTATGGCTACACCTTC.